This TCR beta chain came from a study of cytomegalovirus exposure and HLA in healthy donors. Study findings and constraints: In an earlier analysis, in several hundred donors, most V segments appeared productive either ~87% or ~30% of the time. A missense DCLRE1C variant was associated with V- and J-gene trimming of TCR beta chains in a later analysis, and an independent cohort replicated the association.

This clone was seen more than once but under ten times. Its antigen is currently unknown. PCR used 60 Vbeta primers and 13 Jbeta primers. Sequencing used immunoSEQ multiplex PCR; TCRdb keeps in-frame clones, though not all of them. This sample has some 180,000 clones, with 82% found just once. In germline, CDR1 is MNHEY, CDR2 SVGAGI. V was cut by 2 bases and J by 0 bases, with 10 bases left in between. This CDR3 comprises 15 residues. The chain recombines TRBV6-5 with TRBJ1-2; maybe TRBD1 (5 bases). This TCR derives from a man in his forties in good health and CMV-seronegative. The sequencing sample was made of PBMCs. The chain's CDR3 is CASSYQGEANYGYTF. The CDR3 DNA sequence: TGTGCCAGCAGTTACCAAGGGGAAGCTAACTATGGCTACACCTTC.